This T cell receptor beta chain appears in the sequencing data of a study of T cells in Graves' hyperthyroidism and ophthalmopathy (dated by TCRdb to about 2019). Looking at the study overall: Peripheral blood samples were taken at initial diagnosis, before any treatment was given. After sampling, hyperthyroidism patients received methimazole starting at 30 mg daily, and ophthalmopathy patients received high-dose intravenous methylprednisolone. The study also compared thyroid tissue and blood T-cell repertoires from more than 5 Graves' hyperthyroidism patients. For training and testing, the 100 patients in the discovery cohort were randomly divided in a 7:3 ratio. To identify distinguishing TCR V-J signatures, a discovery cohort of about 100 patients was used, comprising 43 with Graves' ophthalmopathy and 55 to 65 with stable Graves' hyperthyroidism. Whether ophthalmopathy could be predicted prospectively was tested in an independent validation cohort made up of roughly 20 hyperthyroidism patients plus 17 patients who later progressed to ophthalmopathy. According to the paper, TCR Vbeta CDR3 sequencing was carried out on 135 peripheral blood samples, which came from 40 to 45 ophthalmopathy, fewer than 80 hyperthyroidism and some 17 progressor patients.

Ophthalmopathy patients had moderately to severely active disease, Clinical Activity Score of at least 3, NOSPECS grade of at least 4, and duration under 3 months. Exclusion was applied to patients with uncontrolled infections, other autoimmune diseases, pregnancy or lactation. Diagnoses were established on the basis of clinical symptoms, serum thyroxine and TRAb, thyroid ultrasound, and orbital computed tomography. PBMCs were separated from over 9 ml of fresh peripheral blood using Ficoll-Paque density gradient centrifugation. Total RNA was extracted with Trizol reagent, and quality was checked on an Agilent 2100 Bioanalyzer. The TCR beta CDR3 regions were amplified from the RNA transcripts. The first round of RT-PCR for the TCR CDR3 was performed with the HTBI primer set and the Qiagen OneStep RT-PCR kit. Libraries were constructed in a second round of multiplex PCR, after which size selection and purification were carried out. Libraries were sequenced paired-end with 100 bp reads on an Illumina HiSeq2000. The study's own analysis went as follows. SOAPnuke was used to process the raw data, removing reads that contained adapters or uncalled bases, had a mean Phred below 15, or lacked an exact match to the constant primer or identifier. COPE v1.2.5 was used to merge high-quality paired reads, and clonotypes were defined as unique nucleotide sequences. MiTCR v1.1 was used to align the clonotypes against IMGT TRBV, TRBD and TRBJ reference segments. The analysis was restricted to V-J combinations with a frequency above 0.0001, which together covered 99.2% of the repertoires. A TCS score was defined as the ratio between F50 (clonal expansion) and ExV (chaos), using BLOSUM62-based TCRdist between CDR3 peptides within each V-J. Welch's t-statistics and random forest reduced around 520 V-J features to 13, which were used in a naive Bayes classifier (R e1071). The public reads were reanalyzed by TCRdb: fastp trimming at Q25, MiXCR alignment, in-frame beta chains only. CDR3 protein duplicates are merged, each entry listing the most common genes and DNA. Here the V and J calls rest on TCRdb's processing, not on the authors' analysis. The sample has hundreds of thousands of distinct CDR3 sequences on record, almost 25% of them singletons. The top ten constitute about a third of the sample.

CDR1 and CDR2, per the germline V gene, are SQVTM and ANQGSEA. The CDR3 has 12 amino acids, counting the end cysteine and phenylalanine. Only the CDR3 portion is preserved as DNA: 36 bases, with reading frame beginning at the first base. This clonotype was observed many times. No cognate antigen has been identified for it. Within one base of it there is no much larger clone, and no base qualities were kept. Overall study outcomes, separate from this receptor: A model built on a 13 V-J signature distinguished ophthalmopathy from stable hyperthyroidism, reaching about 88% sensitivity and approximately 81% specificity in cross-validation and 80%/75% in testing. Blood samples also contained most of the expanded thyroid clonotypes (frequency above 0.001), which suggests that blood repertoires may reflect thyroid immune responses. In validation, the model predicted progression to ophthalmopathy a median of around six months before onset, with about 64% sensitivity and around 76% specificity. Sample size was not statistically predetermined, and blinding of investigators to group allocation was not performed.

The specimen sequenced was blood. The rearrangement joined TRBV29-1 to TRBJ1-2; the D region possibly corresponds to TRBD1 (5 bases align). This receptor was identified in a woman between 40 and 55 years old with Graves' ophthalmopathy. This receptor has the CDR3 CRSWDRRYGYTF. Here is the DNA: TGCAGGAGTTGGGACCGGCGCTATGGCTACACCTTC.